Described below is a single T cell receptor (beta chain) sequence and its context. This sample is part of a study of blood T cell repertoires in COVID-19. Unmatched junction bases numbered 3, after V lost 1 base and J lost 0 bases. CDR3 length: 16 residues. Germline V CDR1 and CDR2: MDHEN, SYDVKM. Some clones are missing from TCRdb's copy, which holds only in-frame ones; the method was immunoSEQ multiplex PCR. The sample has tens of thousands of clones; about 86% are singletons. The sample was peripheral blood. The rearrangement joins TRBV28 to TRBJ2-7; 10 bases agree with TRBD2. The sequence was obtained from a human donor with acute or convalescent COVID-19. The donor label of this sample is uncertain. The CDR3 region is CASSLSASGSSYEQYF. CDR3 sequence (DNA): TGTGCCAGCAGTTTATCGGCTAGCGGGAGCTCCTACGAGCAGTACTTC.